This T cell receptor beta chain was retrieved from a study of cytomegalovirus exposure and HLA in healthy donors. Primers included in the PCR were 60 Vbeta and 13 Jbeta primers. Original processing notes: About 83 million unique TCR beta chains, about 12 million shared, were counted in a later analysis. Sequencing was performed with immunoSEQ multiplex PCR; in TCRdb, only in-frame clones are kept and a portion is missing. V, J and clone size were drawn from that table, and D and trimming were deduced from the DNA. The repertoire includes 110,000 or so clones, 69% of them detected once, and 4.5% to 5.5% sits in the top ten. The origin of this receptor is a woman in her sixties or seventies in good health and CMV-seropositive. The specimen was PBMCs.

DNA for the CDR3: TGTGCCAGCAGTTCCGCAGGGGGGCGGTCCTACGAGCAGTACTTC. Its translation is CASSSAGGRSYEQYF. The chain joins TRBV27 to TRBJ2-7; weak D call: TRBD1 (7 bases). The germline CDR1 and CDR2 sequences are MNHEY and SMNVEV (reference sequence). Trimming shortened V by 4 bases and J by 1 base, and 14 bases separated the two germline ends. The CDR3 runs to 15 residues.